These T cell receptor beta chains were read from a single sample in a study of T cells after yellow fever vaccination. TCRdb itself ran the 5' RACE reads through MiXCR, one entry per CDR3 protein. The sample contains 300,000 to 350,000 distinct CDR3 sequences, around 8.1% of which appear only once. The sequenced sample was PBMCs, obtained approximately 40 days after the first yellow fever vaccination. Receptor source: a man younger than 30 who received the YFV17D yellow fever vaccine. CDR3s include the opening cysteine and the closing phenylalanine or tryptophan. The D gene is left open where the match is weak. The listing skips clone size in some rows; elsewhere it reads once, few, many or a size class.

len,d_gene,v_gene,abundance,j_gene,CDR3aa,CDR3nt
15,TRBD2,TRBV9,few,TRBJ2-7,CASSVAAGVSYEQYF,TGTGCCAGCAGCGTAGCAGCGGGGGTCTCCTACGAGCAGTACTTC
13,.,TRBV6-2/TRBV6-3,.,TRBJ1-5,CASRDGLNQPQHF,TGTGCCAGTCGGGACGGACTAAATCAGCCCCAGCATTTT
13,.,TRBV20-1,few,TRBJ2-1,CSGTFGVVGEQFF,TGCAGTGGAACCTTCGGCGTGGTGGGTGAGCAGTTCTTC
14,.,TRBV3-1,few,TRBJ1-4,CASSTHLLEGKLFF,TGTGCCAGCAGCACCCATCTCTTAGAGGGAAAACTGTTTTTT
14,.,TRBV28,few,TRBJ1-4,CASSLWGPGEKLFF,TGTGCCAGCAGTTTATGGGGGCCCGGGGAAAAACTGTTTTTT
16,TRBD2,TRBV10-3,few,TRBJ2-3,CAISEGVGGNTDTQYF,TGTGCCATCAGTGAGGGAGTCGGGGGGAACACAGATACGCAGTATTTT
14,TRBD2,TRBV10-3,many,TRBJ2-3,CAISILAGDDTQYF,TGTGCCATCAGTATCCTAGCGGGGGACGATACGCAGTATTTT
12,.,TRBV10-3,many,TRBJ2-1,CAISDTLNEQFF,TGTGCCATCAGTGATACCCTCAATGAGCAGTTCTTC
15,.,TRBV6-1,few,TRBJ1-1,CASRELDLLNTEAFF,TGTGCCAGCAGGGAATTGGACCTTTTGAACACTGAAGCTTTCTTT
14,TRBD2,TRBV5-4,.,TRBJ2-7,CASKRGLAGVEQYF,TGTGCCAGCAAGAGGGGACTAGCGGGGGTCGAGCAGTACTTC
14,.,TRBV18,.,TRBJ1-1,CASSPNRRNTEAFF,TGTGCCAGCTCACCAAACAGGAGGAACACTGAAGCTTTCTTT
14,.,TRBV7-9,few,TRBJ1-2,CASSDRTENYGYTF,TGTGCCAGCAGCGACAGGACAGAGAACTATGGCTACACCTTC
16,.,TRBV4-3,many,TRBJ1-6,CASSQESGGSNSPLHF,TGCGCCAGCAGCCAAGAATCGGGGGGTTCTAATTCACCCCTCCACTTT
16,.,TRBV12-5,few,TRBJ2-1,CASGLGQVSSYNEQFF,TGTGCTAGTGGTTTGGGACAGGTGAGCTCCTACAATGAGCAGTTCTTC
14,TRBD1,TRBV12-3/TRBV12-4,few,TRBJ1-6,CASSPTGIGSPLHF,TGTGCCAGCAGCCCGACAGGGATAGGTTCACCCCTCCACTTT
12,.,TRBV7-9,.,TRBJ2-5,CASSSLLETQYF,TGTGCCAGCAGCTCCCTTTTAGAGACCCAGTACTTC
16,.,TRBV6-1,.,TRBJ1-2,CASSEPGGASNYGYTF,TGTGCCAGCAGTGAACCCGGGGGGGCTTCTAACTATGGCTACACCTTC
18,TRBD2,TRBV28,few,TRBJ2-5,CASSSGTSGEHKQETQYF,TGTGCCAGCAGTTCCGGGACTAGCGGGGAGCACAAACAAGAGACCCAGTACTTC
15,.,TRBV19,.,TRBJ1-1,CASSTLQGVNTEAFF,TGTGCCAGTAGTACCCTACAGGGAGTGAACACTGAAGCTTTCTTT
11,.,TRBV7-2,many,TRBJ1-3,CASSLQNTIYF,TGTGCCAGCAGCTTACAGAACACCATATATTTT
15,.,TRBV3-1,.,TRBJ2-1,CACSQEVWVHNEQFF,TGTGCCTGCAGCCAAGAAGTTTGGGTTCACAATGAGCAGTTCTTC
11,.,TRBV6-1,.,TRBJ2-7,CASSEVVEQYF,TGTGCCAGCAGTGAAGTTGTCGAGCAGTACTTC
16,TRBD1,TRBV25-1,few,TRBJ2-3,CASSGGTGRGTDTQYF,TGTGCCAGCAGTGGAGGGACAGGGCGGGGCACAGATACGCAGTATTTT
15,.,TRBV18,many,TRBJ2-5,CASSPFRTDQETQYF,TGTGCCAGCTCACCCTTTCGGACAGACCAAGAGACCCAGTACTTC